This T cell receptor beta chain stems from a study of T cells in Graves' hyperthyroidism and ophthalmopathy. This clonotype was seen at least ten times. The CDR3 spans 14 residues. Germline trimming cut 7 bases from V and 6 bases from J; bases unmatched to any gene: 10. The V gene's germline CDR1 is SEHNR and CDR2 FQNEAQ (reference sequence). Regions amplified from RNA transcripts were the TCR beta CDR3 regions. With the HTBI primer set, the TCR CDR3 went through a first round of RT-PCR. TCRdb re-called the multiplex PCR reads with MiXCR, one entry per CDR3 protein. The sample lists 200,000 to 250,000 distinct CDR3 sequences; 17% were seen once.

The sample was blood. The receptor comes from a man aged 45-65 years with Graves' hyperthyroidism. V usage is TRBV7-9 and J usage is TRBJ2-3; 7 positions agree with TRBD1. CDR3 residues: CASTREDRSDTQYF. The CDR3 bases are TGTGCCAGCACCAGAGAGGACAGGTCGGATACGCAGTATTTT.